One and the same sample provided the 5 T cell receptor beta chains below, sequenced in a study of blood T cell repertoires in COVID-19. Measured with immunoSEQ multiplex PCR; TCRdb has only the in-frame clones, and not every one. The repertoire consists of approximately 280,000 clones, with about 90% occurring once and the leading ten covering 1.7%. The sample comprised PBMCs or T cells enriched from blood (not recorded which). The receptor set was obtained from a woman between 18 and 30 years old with acute COVID-19.

The rearrangement uses TRBV30 and TRBJ2-7; 7 bases agree with TRBD2. Looked up from germline, CDR1 is GTSNPN and CDR2 is SVGIG (reference sequence). The CDR3 contains 14 residues. J was trimmed by 3 bases and V by 3 bases; bases with no gene match: 8. CDR3 loop: CAWRRLARSYEQYF. For the CDR3, the DNA is TGTGCCTGGAGGAGACTAGCACGTAGCTACGAGCAGTACTTC.

The J gene is TRBJ2-7, the V gene TRBV18; perhaps TRBD2 as D (5 bases). V gave up 2 bases and J gave up 7 bases, with 12 bases separating them. This CDR3 is built from 13 residues. Germline loops: CDR1 KGHSH, CDR2 LQKENI. The CDR3 sequence: CASSPADEGEQYF. CDR3 nucleotides: TGTGCCAGCTCACCAGCGGACGAGGGTGAGCAGTACTTC. Combining the CDR3 with reference TRBV18 and TRBJ2-7 gives the whole variable domain NAGVMQNPRHLVRRRGQEARLRCSPMKGHSHVYWYRQLPEEGLKFMVYLQKENIIDESGMPKERFSAEFPKEGPSILRIQQVVRGDSAAYFCASSPADEGEQYFGPGTRLTVT.

This sequence joins TRBV7-2 and TRBJ2-5; possibly TRBD2 for D (5 bases). The germline V gene encodes CDR1 SGHTA and CDR2 FQGNSA. This CDR3 is built from 13 residues. Trimming took off 6 bases at V and 3 bases at J, with 11 bases between the two ends. The CDR3: CASRWAGEETQYF. In DNA, the CDR3 is TGTGCCAGCAGGTGGGCGGGCGAAGAGACCCAGTACTTC.

The chain couples TRBV7-2 to TRBJ1-2; a possible D gene is TRBD1 (6 bases). V was clipped by 7 bases and J by 4 bases, with 22 bases between them. In germline, CDR1 is SGHTA, CDR2 FQGNSA. The CDR3 runs 16 residues. CDR3 bases: TGTGCCAGCACAGCGCGTACAGGTGAAGGGGGCTATGGCTACACCTTC. Its translation: CASTARTGEGGYGYTF.

This clone was recorded only once. The chain couples TRBV19 to TRBJ1-5, with D possibly TRBD1 on 5 matching bases. V lost 5 bases, J lost 4 bases, and 9 bases lay in between. Germline loops: CDR1 LNHDA, CDR2 SQIVND (reference sequence). The CDR3 has 13 amino acids. CDR3 bases: TGTGCCAGTAGTTGGGACTTTAATCAGCCCCAGCATTTT. Translated, it gives CASSWDFNQPQHF.